These T cell receptor beta chains were read from a single sample in a study of T-cell memory formation after mild COVID-19. TCRdb called the 5' RACE reads again in MiXCR, with one record for every CDR3 protein. The sample lists about 100,000 distinct CDR3 sequences; roughly a sixth were seen once. Sequencing used PBMCs or a T cell subset sorted from them (not recorded which). These receptors all come from a man aged 18 to 35 who had mild COVID-19 (a few samples of this study predate the infection). Cell type and time point are not known. CDR3s include the opening cysteine and the closing phenylalanine or tryptophan. D genes are given only for firm matches. Clone size is given for some rows only: seen once, a few or many times, or a class if the clone is expanded.

TRBJ1-2	TRBV20-1	NA	NA	14	CSAFRREGGDGYTF	TGCAGTGCCTTCCGAAGGGAGGGGGGCGATGGCTACACCTTC
TRBJ1-3	TRBV9	NA	NA	16	CASSVALARSGNTIYF	TGTGCCAGCAGCGTAGCTCTGGCACGCTCTGGAAACACCATATATTTT
TRBJ2-1	TRBV20-1	few	TRBD2	14	CSAGGTSGMREQFF	TGCAGTGCTGGCGGGACTAGCGGTATGAGGGAGCAGTTCTTC
TRBJ2-4	TRBV4-2	few	TRBD1	18	CASSQEGGDRVGKNIQYF	TGTGCCAGCAGCCAAGAGGGCGGAGACAGGGTGGGCAAAAACATTCAGTACTTC
TRBJ2-3	TRBV7-2	NA	NA	14	CASSQDGSTDTQYF	TGTGCCAGCAGCCAAGACGGTAGCACAGATACGCAGTATTTT
TRBJ2-5	TRBV18	NA	NA	13	CASSPGSTETQYF	TGTGCCAGCTCACCCGGGTCGACAGAGACCCAGTACTTC
TRBJ2-6	TRBV20-1	few	NA	15	CSARVGGAGANVLTF	TGCAGTGCTAGAGTGGGGGGCGCTGGGGCCAACGTCCTGACTTTC
TRBJ2-3	TRBV20-1	NA	NA	12	CSAQETADTQYF	TGCAGTGCCCAGGAGACAGCAGATACGCAGTATTTT
TRBJ2-6	TRBV7-3	few	TRBD1	18	CASSPRQGAGTGANVLTF	TGTGCCAGCAGCCCGCGACAGGGGGCAGGAACTGGGGCCAACGTCCTGACTTTC
TRBJ2-3	TRBV5-1	NA	NA	15	CASSLGGINTDTQYF	TGCGCCAGCAGCTTGGGGGGAATCAACACAGATACGCAGTATTTT
TRBJ1-2	TRBV7-2	few	NA	12	CASSPDTYGYTF	TGTGCCAGCAGCCCGGACACCTATGGCTACACCTTC
TRBJ2-5	TRBV5-1	NA	NA	16	CASSLSSLGGGETQYF	TGCGCCAGCAGCTTAAGTTCCCTCGGGGGCGGGGAGACCCAGTACTTC
TRBJ2-5	TRBV11-2	NA	TRBD2	15	CASSLLRGTGETQYF	TGTGCCAGCAGCTTACTGCGGGGGACTGGGGAGACCCAGTACTTC
TRBJ2-3	TRBV5-1	many	NA	13	CASSSLGSDTQYF	TGCGCCAGCAGCTCTCTGGGGTCAGATACGCAGTATTTT
TRBJ1-4	TRBV7-9	NA	NA	14	CASSIRGVGEKLFF	TGTGCCAGCAGCATCAGGGGAGTAGGAGAAAAACTGTTTTTT
TRBJ2-1	TRBV12-3/TRBV12-4	few	NA	13	CASSFGSHNEQFF	TGTGCCAGCAGTTTCGGCAGTCACAATGAGCAGTTCTTC
TRBJ2-7	TRBV7-9	few	NA	12	CASSFVIYEQYF	TGTGCCAGCAGCTTCGTAATCTACGAGCAGTACTTC
TRBJ1-5	TRBV20-1	NA	TRBD1	14	CSARDPRGLQPQHF	TGCAGTGCTAGAGATCCCAGGGGGCTTCAGCCCCAGCATTTT
TRBJ2-7	TRBV12-3/TRBV12-4	NA	NA	11	CASSLAREQYF	TGTGCCAGCAGTTTAGCGCGCGAGCAGTACTTC
TRBJ2-7	TRBV9	NA	TRBD1	14	CASSVGQGGAEQYF	TGTGCCAGCAGCGTCGGACAGGGGGGGGCCGAGCAGTACTTC
TRBJ1-2	TRBV7-9	few	TRBD1	13	CASTPGTGYGYTF	TGTGCCAGCACCCCCGGGACAGGCTATGGCTACACCTTC
TRBJ2-1	TRBV18	few	NA	13	CASRWGPEGEQFF	TGTGCCAGCCGATGGGGCCCCGAGGGTGAGCAGTTCTTC
TRBJ2-5	TRBV20-1	few	NA	13	CSARDRVQETQYF	TGCAGTGCTAGAGACAGGGTCCAAGAGACCCAGTACTTC
TRBJ2-2	TRBV20-1	NA	TRBD2	16	CSASSSGGADTGELFF	TGCAGTGCTAGTTCTAGCGGGGGGGCGGACACCGGGGAGCTGTTTTTT
TRBJ1-1	TRBV28	NA	TRBD1	14	CASTGGARFTEAFF	TGTGCTAGTACAGGGGGGGCGCGATTCACTGAAGCTTTCTTT
TRBJ1-2	TRBV7-9	NA	NA	12	CASSFGRDGYTF	TGTGCCAGCAGCTTTGGCAGGGATGGCTACACCTTC
TRBJ2-3	TRBV15	few	NA	17	CATSSVDVAAGLDTQYF	TGTGCCACCAGCAGTGTAGATGTTGCGGCCGGACTAGATACGCAGTATTTT
TRBJ2-6	TRBV3-1	few	NA	17	CASSHRPRSSGANVLTF	TGTGCCAGCAGCCACAGGCCGAGAAGCTCTGGGGCCAACGTCCTGACTTTC
TRBJ2-2	TRBV9	NA	TRBD2	17	CASSVVRLAGNTGELFF	TGTGCCAGCAGCGTAGTGAGACTAGCAGGGAACACCGGGGAGCTGTTTTTT
TRBJ2-2	TRBV7-2	NA	NA	16	CASSLNRIANTGELFF	TGTGCCAGCAGCTTGAACAGGATCGCGAACACCGGGGAGCTGTTTTTT
TRBJ2-1	TRBV3-1	few	NA	15	CASSQGTVDYNEQFF	TGTGCCAGCAGCCAAGGGACTGTGGACTACAATGAGCAGTTCTTC
TRBJ2-1	TRBV5-1	few	TRBD2	14	CASSPPGGGDEQFF	TGCGCCAGCAGCCCTCCTGGGGGGGGAGATGAGCAGTTCTTC
TRBJ2-2	TRBV11-2	NA	NA	13	CASGRGNTGELFF	TGTGCCAGCGGAAGGGGGAACACCGGGGAGCTGTTTTTT
TRBJ2-3	TRBV24-1	NA	NA	14	CATSDPPPRNTQYF	TGTGCCACCAGTGACCCACCCCCTAGGAATACGCAGTATTTT
TRBJ2-5	TRBV18	few	NA	12	CASSPGRETQYF	TGTGCCAGCTCACCGGGTCGAGAGACCCAGTACTTC
TRBJ2-2	TRBV6-5	NA	NA	15	CASSYLRGPAGELFF	TGTGCCAGCAGTTACCTGCGGGGCCCGGCCGGGGAGCTGTTTTTT
TRBJ1-1	TRBV7-8	NA	TRBD1	13	CASSFERGLRAFF	TGTGCCAGCAGCTTCGAGAGGGGGCTGAGAGCTTTCTTT
TRBJ1-4	TRBV5-5	NA	TRBD1	15	CASSFPGTGDEKLFF	TGTGCCAGCAGCTTTCCAGGGACAGGTGATGAAAAACTGTTTTTT